This T cell receptor beta chain derives from a study of post-analysis software for immune sequencing data. Study-wide context: Clinical courses comprised relapsing-remitting, secondary progressive and progressive-relapsing multiple sclerosis. Study observations and caveats: TRBV segments more frequent in patients than in controls numbered several and included TRBV5-6, TRBV5-1 and TRBV20-1. The study found significantly lower normalized Chao1 diversity in multiple sclerosis patients than in controls. When the samples were clustered directly with F measure, those that had been prepared in the same batch showed strong co-clustering.

This clonotype has a single count. The antigen is unknown. Sequence at one end of the junction differs from germline and may be a read error. CDR3 size: 13 residues. Germline CDR1 and CDR2: DFQATT and SNEGSKA (reference sequence). Unique molecular identifiers were carried by the TCR beta cDNA libraries. The authors obtained some 500,000 cDNA molecules from roughly 1.1 to 9.2 million T cells. TCRdb fed the PCR reads into MiXCR, producing one record per CDR3 protein. The top ten hold roughly 4.4% of the sample, which has 650,000 to 900,000 distinct CDR3 sequences, 40% to 55% seen once. This TCR was recovered from a girl aged 5-17 years with multiple sclerosis. Sequenced sample: blood. The V and J genes are TRBV20-1 and TRBJ2-7, with D perhaps matching TRBD1 or TRBD2 (5 bases each). The CDR3 DNA follows: TGCGGTGCTAGGGACGGATACTCCTACGAGCAGTACTTC. This codes for CGARDGYSYEQYF.